This TCR beta chain was observed in a study of blood T cell repertoires in COVID-19. Whole-study context: PBMCs, B-cell-depleted T cells, or T cells were the source of the cDNA or gDNA that made up the material.

Assay: immunoSEQ multiplex PCR; the TCRdb copy retains only in-frame clones and omits some. The profile shows 200,000 or so clones, under 85% of them singletons. CDR1 is MGHRA and CDR2 is YSYEKL in the germline V gene. The CDR3 spans 18 residues. Trimming left V 0 bases short and J 3 bases short, with 18 bases between. Sequencing used PBMCs or T cells enriched from blood (not recorded which). This clonotype originated in a man in his sixties who had recovered from COVID-19. The gene calls are TRBV4-1 and TRBJ1-3; possible D gene TRBD1, 5 bases. CDR3 sequence: CASSQEVRRGDLGNTIYF. DNA for the CDR3: TGCGCCAGCAGCCAAGAGGTTAGAAGGGGTGATCTTGGAAACACCATATATTTT.